This T cell receptor (beta chain) was obtained from a study of shared clonotypes between healthy human individuals. General study results and limits: Non-shared clonotypes had lower generation probabilities than those shared by all four donors. Approximately 5% of naive CD4 clonotypes were shared across a few donors. Deeper or shallower sequencing was expected to change how clonotypes are shared among donors. Investigators collected only blood, and repertoires in tissues likely differ.

Germline CDR1 and CDR2: MDHEN and SYDVKM. The V segment lost 6 bases and the J segment 10 bases; nucleotides outside the gene matches: 9. The CDR3 runs to 14 residues. Libraries were prepared by immunoSEQ multiplex PCR; TCRdb keeps only in-frame clonotypes and omits some of them. The sample lists about 1 million clones; approximately 76% were seen once. With respect to this clone: Antigen: not known.

This clonotype was obtained from a man between 18 and 29 years old in good health. Sequenced: memory CD4+ T cells sorted from blood. The subset: CD45RA-negative fraction. V and J are TRBV28 and TRBJ1-1, with TRBD1 matching over 12 bases. Written as DNA, the CDR3 is TGTGCCAGCAGCGAGGGACAGGGGGCCAGATCAGCTTTCTTT. Translation: CASSEGQGARSAFF.